Below are 14 T cell receptor beta chains sequenced from a single sample in a study of OX40 agonist ivuxolimab in advanced cancers. Assay used: immunoSEQ multiplex PCR; TCRdb lists only in-frame clones, some missing. This table holds tens of thousands of clones, over 75% found once. The specimen was CD4+ or CD8+ T cells sorted from blood, collected in a trial of the OX40 agonist ivuxolimab. Receptors originate from an adult with an advanced solid tumor such as melanoma, head and neck, liver or kidney cancer.

This clone appeared a few times. This rearrangement joins TRBV19 to TRBJ2-2, with TRBD1 as a possible D gene (6 bases). CDR1 and CDR2 (germline): LNHDA, SQIVND (reference sequence). This CDR3 has 14 amino acids. The ends were cut back, 5 bases at V and 1 base at J, with 8 bases in the middle. The CDR3 DNA reads TGTGCCAGTAGTTTGACAGGGAACACCGGGGAGCTGTTTTTT. Protein product: CASSLTGNTGELFF.

The gene calls are TRBV5-1 and TRBJ1-2; TRBD1 agrees at 9 bases. CDR3 length: 13 residues. J gave up 11 bases and V 4 bases, and 9 bases lay outside the gene matches. Germline CDR1 reads SGHRS; CDR2 reads YFSETQ. CDR3: CASSEDRGPQYTF. The CDR3 bases are TGCGCCAGCAGCGAGGACAGGGGCCCTCAGTACACCTTC.

V and J are TRBV19 and TRBJ1-2; 7 bases match TRBD1. Germline CDR1 LNHDA, CDR2 SQIVND (reference sequence). Unmatched junction bases numbered 12, after V lost 7 bases and J lost 4 bases. CDR3 length equals 15 residues. CDR3 loop: CASKTGTPDVYGYTF. The CDR3 DNA reads as TGTGCCAGTAAGACAGGGACCCCCGACGTCTATGGCTACACCTTC.

V and J are TRBV4-1 and TRBJ2-7, with TRBD1 as a possible D gene (6 bases). Looked up from germline, CDR1 is MGHRA and CDR2 is YSYEKL. Trimming removed 4 bases at V and 5 bases at J, with 24 bases between. This CDR3 spans 17 amino acids. CDR3 amino acids: CASSPRVGHAGAHEQYF. CDR3 nucleotide sequence: TGCGCCAGCAGCCCAAGGGTGGGTCACGCAGGGGCGCACGAGCAGTACTTC.

This clone was counted between two and nine times. The chain uses TRBV5-6 and TRBJ2-1, with 7 bases that match TRBD1. CDR1 SGHDT and CDR2 YYEEEE come from the germline V gene. V was clipped by 1 base and J by 12 bases; unmatched bases: 13. The CDR3 totals 15 residues. CDR3 in DNA: TGTGCCAGCAGCTTGCTACAGGGGCAGTGGGGATGGCAGTTCTTC. It yields the protein CASSLLQGQWGWQFF.

The CDR3 is CASTITTGQGGVEQYF. CDR3 DNA sequence: TGTGCCAGTACCATTACTACCGGACAGGGTGGAGTCGAGCAGTACTTC. The genes are TRBV19 and TRBJ2-7; 8 bases map to TRBD1. V shed 7 bases and J 6 bases; nucleotides not matched to a gene: 17. The CDR3 is 16 amino acids. Germline CDR1 reads LNHDA; CDR2 reads SQIVND (reference sequence).

The V gene is TRBV13, the J gene TRBJ2-1; 10 bases align to TRBD2. The CDR3 runs to 18 residues. Looked up from germline, CDR1 is PRHDT and CDR2 is FYEKMQ (reference sequence). Unmatched junction bases numbered 18, after V lost 5 bases and J lost 8 bases. The CDR3 loop reads CASSPNPRLAGEYDEQFF. The CDR3 DNA sequence: TGTGCCAGCAGCCCAAACCCTCGGCTAGCGGGAGAGTACGATGAGCAGTTCTTC.

CDR3 sequence: CASSQDILAGTQYF. The CDR3 DNA sequence: TGTGCCAGCAGCCAAGATATACTAGCGGGGACCCAGTACTTC. The chain recombines TRBV14 with TRBJ2-5, with 9 bases identical to TRBD2. The CDR3 is 14 residues long. V was pared by 0 bases and J by 7 bases, with 3 bases of the junction left unmatched. Germline V gene data show CDR1 as SGHDN and CDR2 as FVKESK.

This rearrangement joins TRBV7-2 to TRBJ1-3; tentative D call: TRBD1 (5 bases). CDR1 is SGHTA, CDR2 FQGNSA, per germline. The CDR3 covers 14 residues. Trimming pared 1 base from V and 8 bases from J, leaving 12 bases between. CDR3 amino acids: CASSLGWGPDTIYF. The CDR3 DNA is TGTGCCAGCAGCTTAGGTTGGGGCCCGGACACCATATATTTT.

The count of this clone is one. V usage is TRBV7-9 and J usage is TRBJ2-1; D remains ambiguous. CDR1 is SEHNR and CDR2 is FQNEAQ in the germline V gene (reference sequence). Trimming shortened V by 0 bases and J by 4 bases, and 7 bases separated the two germline ends. The CDR3 runs 14 residues. In DNA form, the CDR3 reads TGTGCCAGCAGCTTAGCTCTAGGTTACAATGAGCAGTTCTTC. Translating gives CASSLALGYNEQFF. Together with reference TRBV7-9 and TRBJ2-1, the CDR3 gives the full variable domain: DTGVSQNPRHKITKRGQNVTFRCDPISEHNRLYWYRQTLGQGPEFLTYFQNEAQLEKSRLLSDRFSAERPKGSFSTLEIQRTEQGDSAMYLCASSLALGYNEQFFGPGTRLTVL.

The V call is TRBV5-1, the J call TRBJ2-5; 7 bases map to TRBD1. J lost 3 bases, V lost 0 bases, and 2 bases had no gene match. CDR3 length: 14 residues. CDR1 and CDR2 from the germline V gene are SGHRS and YFSETQ. The CDR3 reads CASSLAGTEETQYF. CDR3 bases: TGCGCCAGCAGCTTGGCCGGGACAGAAGAGACCCAGTACTTC. Together with reference TRBV5-1 and TRBJ2-5, the CDR3 gives the full variable domain: KAGVTQTPRYLIKTRGQQVTLSCSPISGHRSVSWYQQTPGQGLQFLFEYFSETQRNKGNFPGRFSGRQFSNSRSEMNVSTLELGDSALYLCASSLAGTEETQYFGPGTRLLVL.

The V and J genes are TRBV6-5 and TRBJ2-3; 8 bases are shared with TRBD2. The CDR3 covers 15 residues. Trimming at V came to 7 bases and at J to 5 bases, leaving 11 bases not matched to a gene. The V gene's germline CDR1 is MNHEY and CDR2 SVGAGI. The CDR3 reads CASTRTGGLKDTQYF. CDR3 nucleotide sequence: TGTGCCAGCACCCGGACGGGGGGGCTTAAAGATACGCAGTATTTT.

This chain links TRBV20-1 with TRBJ1-1, with unresolved D. CDR1 and CDR2 from the germline V gene are DFQATT and SNEGSKA (reference sequence). CDR3 size: 10 residues. Trimming left V 8 bases short and J 5 bases short, with 9 bases between. The CDR3 DNA sequence: TGCAGTTATACGTGGACTGAAGCTTTCTTT. As protein: CSYTWTEAFF.

This chain uses TRBV6-1 with TRBJ1-1; D not certain. Deletions cut 4 bases from V and 3 bases from J, with 12 bases between. The length of the CDR3 is 14 residues. Germline V gene sequence: CDR1 MNHNS, CDR2 SASEGT. DNA for the CDR3: TGTGCCAGCAGTGCCGTTAAGGACTACACTGAAGCTTTCTTT. Residues: CASSAVKDYTEAFF.